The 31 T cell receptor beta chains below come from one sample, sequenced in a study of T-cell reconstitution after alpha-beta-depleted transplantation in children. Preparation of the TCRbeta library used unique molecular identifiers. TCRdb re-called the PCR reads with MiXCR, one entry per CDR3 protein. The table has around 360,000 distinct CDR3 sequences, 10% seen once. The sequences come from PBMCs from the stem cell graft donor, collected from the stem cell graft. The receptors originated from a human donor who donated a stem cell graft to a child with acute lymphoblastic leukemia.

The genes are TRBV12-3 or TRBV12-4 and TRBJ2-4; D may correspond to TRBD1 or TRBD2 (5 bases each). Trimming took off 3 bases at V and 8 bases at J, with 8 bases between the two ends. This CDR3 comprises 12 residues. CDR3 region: CASSFLGDIQYF. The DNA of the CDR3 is TGTGCCAGCAGTTTTTTGGGGGACATTCAGTACTTC.

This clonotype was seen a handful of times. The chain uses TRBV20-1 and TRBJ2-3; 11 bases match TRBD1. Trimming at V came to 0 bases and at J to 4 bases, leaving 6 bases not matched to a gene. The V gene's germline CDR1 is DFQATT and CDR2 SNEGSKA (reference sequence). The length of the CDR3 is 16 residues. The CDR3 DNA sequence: TGCAGTGCTAGAGACCGGGACAGGGGGTTCGCAGATACGCAGTATTTT. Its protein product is CSARDRDRGFADTQYF.

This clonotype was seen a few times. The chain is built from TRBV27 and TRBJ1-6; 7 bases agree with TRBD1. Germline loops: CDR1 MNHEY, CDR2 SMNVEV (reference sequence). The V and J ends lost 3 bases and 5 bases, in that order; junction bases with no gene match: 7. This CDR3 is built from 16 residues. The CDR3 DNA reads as TGTGCCAGCAGTTTTGGGACAGTTTTTAATAATTCACCCCTCCACTTT. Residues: CASSFGTVFNNSPLHF.

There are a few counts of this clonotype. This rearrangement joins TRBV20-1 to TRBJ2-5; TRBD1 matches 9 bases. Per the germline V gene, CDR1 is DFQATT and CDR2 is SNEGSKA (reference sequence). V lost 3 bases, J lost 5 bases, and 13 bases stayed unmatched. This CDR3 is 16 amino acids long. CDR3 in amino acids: CSARANPGQGRETQYF. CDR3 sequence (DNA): TGCAGTGCTAGGGCTAACCCGGGACAGGGTAGGGAGACCCAGTACTTC.

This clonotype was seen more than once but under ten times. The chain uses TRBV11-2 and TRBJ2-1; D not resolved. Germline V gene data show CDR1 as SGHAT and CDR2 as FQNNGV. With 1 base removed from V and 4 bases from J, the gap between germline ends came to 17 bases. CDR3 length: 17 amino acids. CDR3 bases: TGTGCCAGCAGCTTAGTTATCGTGTGGGGAAAATACAATGAGCAGTTCTTC. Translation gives CASSLVIVWGKYNEQFF.

The DNA for the CDR3 is TGTGCCAGCAGCCAAGACTCCGGACTAGCGGCCCCATACAATGAGCAGTTCTTC. Its protein product is CASSQDSGLAAPYNEQFF. J is TRBJ2-1 and V is TRBV4-2, with 10 bases fitting TRBD2. This CDR3 is 18 amino acids long. The germline CDR1 and CDR2 sequences are LGHNA and YNFKEQ. J gave up 4 bases and V 0 bases, and 9 bases lay outside the gene matches.

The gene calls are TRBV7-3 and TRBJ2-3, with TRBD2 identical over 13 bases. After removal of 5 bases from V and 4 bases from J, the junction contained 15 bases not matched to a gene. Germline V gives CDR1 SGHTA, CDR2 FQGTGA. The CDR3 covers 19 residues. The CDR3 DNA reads TGTGCCAGCAGCCCGGGACTAGCGGGATTTAGATTTGGGGCAGATACGCAGTATTTT. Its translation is CASSPGLAGFRFGADTQYF.

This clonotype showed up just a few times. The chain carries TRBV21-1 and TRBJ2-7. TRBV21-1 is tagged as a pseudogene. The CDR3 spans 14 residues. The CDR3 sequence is CARTRLKSSYEQYF. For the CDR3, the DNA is TGTGCCAGAACGAGGCTGAAGAGCTCCTACGAGCAGTACTTC.

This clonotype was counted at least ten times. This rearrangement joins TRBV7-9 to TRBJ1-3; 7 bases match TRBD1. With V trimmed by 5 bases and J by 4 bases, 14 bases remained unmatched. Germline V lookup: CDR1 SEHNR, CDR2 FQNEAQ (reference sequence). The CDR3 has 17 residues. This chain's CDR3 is CASSGYTLDRKGNTIYF. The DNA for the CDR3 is TGTGCCAGCAGCGGGTATACCCTGGACAGGAAGGGAAACACCATATATTTT.

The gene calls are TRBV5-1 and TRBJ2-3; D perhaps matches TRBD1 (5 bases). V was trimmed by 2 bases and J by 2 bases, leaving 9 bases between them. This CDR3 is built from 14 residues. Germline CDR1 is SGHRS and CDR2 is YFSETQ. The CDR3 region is CASSFPTVTDTQYF. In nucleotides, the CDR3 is TGCGCCAGCAGCTTCCCGACAGTCACAGATACGCAGTATTTT.

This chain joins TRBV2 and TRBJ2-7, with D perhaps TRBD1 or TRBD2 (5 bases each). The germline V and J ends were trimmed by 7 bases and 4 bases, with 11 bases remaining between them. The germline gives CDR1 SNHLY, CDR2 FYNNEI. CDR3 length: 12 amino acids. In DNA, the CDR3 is TGTGCCAGCACAGGGAGTAAGTACGAGCAGTACTTC. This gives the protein CASTGSKYEQYF.

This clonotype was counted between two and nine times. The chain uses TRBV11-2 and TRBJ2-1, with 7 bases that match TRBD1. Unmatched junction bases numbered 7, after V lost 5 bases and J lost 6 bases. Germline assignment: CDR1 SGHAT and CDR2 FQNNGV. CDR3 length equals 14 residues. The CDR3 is CASSNRDRFNEQFF. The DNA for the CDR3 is TGTGCCAGCAGCAACCGGGACAGATTCAATGAGCAGTTCTTC.

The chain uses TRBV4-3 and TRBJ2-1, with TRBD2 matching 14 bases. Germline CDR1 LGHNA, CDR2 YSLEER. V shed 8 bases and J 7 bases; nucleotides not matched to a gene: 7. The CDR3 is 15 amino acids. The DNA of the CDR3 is TGCGCCAGCCGCGGGGGACTAGCGGGAGCAAATGAGCAGTTCTTC. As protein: CASRGGLAGANEQFF.

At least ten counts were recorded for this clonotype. The CDR3 DNA sequence: TGTGCCAGCAGTTTTAAATATCAGGGGGCGAAACTCGGGGAGCTGTTTTTT. Amino acid sequence: CASSFKYQGAKLGELFF. The V call is TRBV12-3 or TRBV12-4, the J call TRBJ2-2; 8 bases align to TRBD1. V was clipped by 3 bases and J by 7 bases; unmatched bases: 13. This CDR3 has 17 residues.

This chain's CDR3 is CASSYTGGENEQFF. CDR3 nucleotides: TGTGCCAGCAGTTACACGGGAGGGGAGAATGAGCAGTTCTTC. The gene calls are TRBV6-2 or TRBV6-3 and TRBJ2-1; TRBD2 matches 8 bases. V was pared by 2 bases and J by 7 bases, with 4 bases of the junction left unmatched. Germline CDR1 is MNHEY and CDR2 is SVGEGT. The CDR3 loop spans 14 amino acids.

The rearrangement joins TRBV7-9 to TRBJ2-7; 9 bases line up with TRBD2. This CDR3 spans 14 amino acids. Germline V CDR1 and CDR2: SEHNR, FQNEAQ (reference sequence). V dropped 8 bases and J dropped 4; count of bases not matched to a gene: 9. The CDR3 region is CASGSGTSSYEQYF. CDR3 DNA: TGTGCCAGCGGATCCGGGACTAGCTCGTACGAGCAGTACTTC.

The chain's CDR3 is CASSIGGGTEAFF. CDR3 DNA sequence: TGTGCCAGTAGTATCGGTGGGGGCACTGAAGCTTTCTTT. The V gene is TRBV19, the J gene TRBJ1-1; the D gene is possibly TRBD1 (5 bases). The V gene's germline CDR1 is LNHDA and CDR2 SQIVND (reference sequence). V lost 3 bases and J lost 4, with 9 bases in between. This CDR3 region has 13 residues.

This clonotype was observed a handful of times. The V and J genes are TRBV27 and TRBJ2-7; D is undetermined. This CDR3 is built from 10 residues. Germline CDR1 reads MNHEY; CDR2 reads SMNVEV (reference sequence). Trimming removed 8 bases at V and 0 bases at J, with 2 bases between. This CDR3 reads CASRSYEQYF. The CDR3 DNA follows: TGTGCCAGCCGCTCCTACGAGCAGTACTTC.

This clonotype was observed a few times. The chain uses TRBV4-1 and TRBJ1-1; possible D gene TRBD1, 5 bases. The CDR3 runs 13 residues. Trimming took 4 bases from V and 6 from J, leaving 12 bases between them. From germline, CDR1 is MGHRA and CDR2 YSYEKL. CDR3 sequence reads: CASSPTRVAEAFF. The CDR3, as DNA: TGCGCCAGCAGCCCCACCAGGGTCGCTGAAGCTTTCTTT.

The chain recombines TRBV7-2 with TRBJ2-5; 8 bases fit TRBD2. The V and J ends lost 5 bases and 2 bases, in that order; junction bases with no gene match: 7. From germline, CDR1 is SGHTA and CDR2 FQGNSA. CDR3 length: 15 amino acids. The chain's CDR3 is CASSLTSARQETQYF. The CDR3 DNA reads TGTGCCAGCAGCCTGACTAGCGCCAGACAAGAGACCCAGTACTTC.

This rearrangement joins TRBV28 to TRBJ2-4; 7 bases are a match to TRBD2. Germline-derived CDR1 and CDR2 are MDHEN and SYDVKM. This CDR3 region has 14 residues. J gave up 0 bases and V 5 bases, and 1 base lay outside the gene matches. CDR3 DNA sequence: TGTGCCAGCAGTGCGGGGGAAGCCAAAAACATTCAGTACTTC. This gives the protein CASSAGEAKNIQYF. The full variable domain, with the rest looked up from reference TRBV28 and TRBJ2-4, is DVKVTQSSRYLVKRTGEKVFLECVQDMDHENMFWYRQDPGLGLRLIYFSYDVKMKEKGDIPEGYSVSREKKERFSLILESASTNQTSMYLCASSAGEAKNIQYFGAGTRLSVL.

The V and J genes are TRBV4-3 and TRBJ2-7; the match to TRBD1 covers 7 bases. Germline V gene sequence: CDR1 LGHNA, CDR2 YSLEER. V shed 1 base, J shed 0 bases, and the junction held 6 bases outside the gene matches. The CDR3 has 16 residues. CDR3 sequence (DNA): TGCGCCAGCAGCCAAGCTTTGGACAGGACCTCCTACGAGCAGTACTTC. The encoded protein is CASSQALDRTSYEQYF.

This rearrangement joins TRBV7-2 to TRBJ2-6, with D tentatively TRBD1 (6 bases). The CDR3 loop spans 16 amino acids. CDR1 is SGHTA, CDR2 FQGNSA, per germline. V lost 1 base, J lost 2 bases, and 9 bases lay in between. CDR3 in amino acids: CASSLEGGTGANVLTF. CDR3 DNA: TGTGCCAGCAGCTTAGAAGGGGGAACTGGGGCCAACGTCCTGACTTTC.

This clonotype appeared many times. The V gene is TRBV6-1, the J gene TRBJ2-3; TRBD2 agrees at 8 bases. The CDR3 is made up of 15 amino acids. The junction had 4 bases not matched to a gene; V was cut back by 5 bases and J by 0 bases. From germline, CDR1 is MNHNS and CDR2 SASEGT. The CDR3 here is CASSLSGTSTDTQYF. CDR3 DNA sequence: TGTGCCAGCAGTCTTAGCGGGACTAGCACAGATACGCAGTATTTT.

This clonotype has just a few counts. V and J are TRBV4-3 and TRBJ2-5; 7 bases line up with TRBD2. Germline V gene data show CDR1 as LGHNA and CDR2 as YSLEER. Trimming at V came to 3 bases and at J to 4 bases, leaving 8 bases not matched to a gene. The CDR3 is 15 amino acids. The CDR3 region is CASSQGEGLVETQYF. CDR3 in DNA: TGCGCCAGCAGCCAGGGGGAGGGCCTGGTAGAGACCCAGTACTTC.

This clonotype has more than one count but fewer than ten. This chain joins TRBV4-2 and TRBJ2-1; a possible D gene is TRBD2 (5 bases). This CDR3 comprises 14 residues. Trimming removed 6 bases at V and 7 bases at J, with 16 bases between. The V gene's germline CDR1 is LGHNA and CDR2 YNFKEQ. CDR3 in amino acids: CASRVAGEGNEQFF. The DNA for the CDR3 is TGTGCCAGCAGAGTAGCTGGAGAGGGTAATGAGCAGTTCTTC.

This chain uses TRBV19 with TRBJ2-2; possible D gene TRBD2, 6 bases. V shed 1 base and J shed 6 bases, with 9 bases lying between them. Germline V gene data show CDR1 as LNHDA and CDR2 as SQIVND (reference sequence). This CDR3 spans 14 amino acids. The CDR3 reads CASSIVGGSGELFF. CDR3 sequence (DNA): TGTGCCAGTAGTATAGTGGGGGGATCCGGGGAGCTGTTTTTT.

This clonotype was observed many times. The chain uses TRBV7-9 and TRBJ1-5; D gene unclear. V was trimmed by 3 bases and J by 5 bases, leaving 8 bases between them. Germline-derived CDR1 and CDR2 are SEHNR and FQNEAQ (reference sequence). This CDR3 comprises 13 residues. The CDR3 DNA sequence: TGTGCCAGCAGCTTGTACCGAGATCAGCCCCAGCATTTT. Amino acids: CASSLYRDQPQHF.

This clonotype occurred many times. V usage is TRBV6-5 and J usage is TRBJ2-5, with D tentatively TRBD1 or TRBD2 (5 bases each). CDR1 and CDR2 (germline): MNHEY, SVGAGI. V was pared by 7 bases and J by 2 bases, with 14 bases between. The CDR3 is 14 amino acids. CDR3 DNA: TGTGCCAGCAAGAGAGGGGAGCCACAAGAGACCCAGTACTTC. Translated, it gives CASKRGEPQETQYF.

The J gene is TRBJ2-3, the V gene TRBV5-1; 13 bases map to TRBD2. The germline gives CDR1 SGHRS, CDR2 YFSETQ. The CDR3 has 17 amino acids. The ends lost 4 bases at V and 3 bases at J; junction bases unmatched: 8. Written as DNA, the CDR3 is TGCGCCAGCAGCCAAGGACTAGCGGGAGTTGGAACAGATACGCAGTATTTT. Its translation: CASSQGLAGVGTDTQYF.

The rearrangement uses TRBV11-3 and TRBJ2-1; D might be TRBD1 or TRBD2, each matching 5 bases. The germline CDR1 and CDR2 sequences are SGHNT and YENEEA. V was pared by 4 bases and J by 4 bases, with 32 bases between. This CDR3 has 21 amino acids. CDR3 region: CASSSYPKTLQGLEGYNEQFF. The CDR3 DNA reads TGTGCCAGCAGCTCGTACCCCAAGACCCTTCAAGGCCTCGAGGGGTACAATGAGCAGTTCTTC.